The 4 T cell receptor beta chains in this list originate from one sample, sequenced in a study of vaccination and CD4 T cells after COVID-19 (dated by TCRdb to between 2020 and 2023). The library was generated by PCR. TCRdb lists the instrument as Illumina iSeq 100. TCR sequencing of DNA from cultured CD4+ T cells used the Oncomine TCR Beta short-read assay at the Johns Hopkins FTIC core. TCRdb took the public reads, trimmed them with fastp at Q25, ran MiXCR for clone calling and kept in-frame beta chains. Rows with a matching CDR3 protein are joined into one entry that keeps the most common DNA and genes. For this sample there are some 15,000 distinct CDR3 sequences; approximately 55% appear just once. Roughly 4% of the sample goes to the ten largest clones. What these receptors recognize is not known. Reading the label with the study, this specimen's treatment or condition is: approximately 10-day PBMC culture with coronavirus spike peptide pools or control peptides (ViraFEST assay).

Sequenced here: CD4+ T cells from blood, cultured in vitro, sampled before SARS-CoV-2 vaccination. These receptors were taken from a human donor who had recovered from COVID-19.

The V and J genes are TRBV20-1 and TRBJ2-3; 10 nucleotides match TRBD2. The CDR3 runs to 13 residues. CDR1 is DFQATT and CDR2 is SNEGSKA in the germline V gene (reference sequence). With 5 bases clipped from V and 1 base from J, the junction kept 0 bases outside the gene matches. CDR3 sequence: CSAGTSGTDTQYF. The DNA for the CDR3 is TGCAGTGCTGGGACTAGCGGCACAGATACGCAGTATTTT.

This clonotype came up a few times. This chain links TRBV7-3 with TRBJ1-1; a weak D match, TRBD1 (6 bases). Trimming took 5 bases from V and 1 from J, leaving 14 bases between them. The CDR3 consists of 15 residues. Germline CDR1 reads SGHTA; CDR2 reads FQGTGA. The CDR3 region has the DNA TGTGCCAGCAGCAGATTAGGGGGACGGAACACTGAAGCTTTCTTT. Translating gives CASSRLGGRNTEAFF.

This clonotype occurred a few times. The rearrangement links TRBV7-2 to TRBJ2-5; D gene ambiguous. Germline V gene data show CDR1 as SGHTA and CDR2 as FQGNSA. This CDR3 comprises 14 residues. V was clipped by 4 bases and J by 5 bases, with 14 bases between them. DNA for the CDR3: TGTGCCAGCAGCTCCGGTAGCCGGGCGGAGACCCAGTACTTC. The encoded protein is CASSSGSRAETQYF.

The chain has TRBV6-5 and TRBJ1-2; the match to TRBD1 covers 8 bases. The germline gives CDR1 MNHEY, CDR2 SVGAGI. The CDR3 is 16 residues long. The V and J ends lost 2 bases and 6 bases, in that order; junction bases with no gene match: 11. CDR3 nucleotides: TGTGCCAGCAGTTACCGCGGGACAGGCCTACGGGATGGCTACACCTTC. Amino acid sequence: CASSYRGTGLRDGYTF.